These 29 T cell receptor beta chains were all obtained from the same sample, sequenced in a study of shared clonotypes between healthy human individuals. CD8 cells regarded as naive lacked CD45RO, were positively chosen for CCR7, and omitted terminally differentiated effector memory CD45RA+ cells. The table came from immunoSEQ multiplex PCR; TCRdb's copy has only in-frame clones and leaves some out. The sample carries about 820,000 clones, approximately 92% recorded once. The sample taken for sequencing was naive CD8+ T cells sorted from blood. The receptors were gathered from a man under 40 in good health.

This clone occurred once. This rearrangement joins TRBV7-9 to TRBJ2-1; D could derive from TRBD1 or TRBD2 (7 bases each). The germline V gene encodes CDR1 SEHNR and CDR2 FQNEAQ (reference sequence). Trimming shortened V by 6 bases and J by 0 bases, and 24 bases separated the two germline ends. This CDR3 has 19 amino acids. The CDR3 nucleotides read TGTGCCAGCAGGAACAGCTTTCAGGGGGGGAAGAGCTCCTACAATGAGCAGTTCTTC. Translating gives CASRNSFQGGKSSYNEQFF.

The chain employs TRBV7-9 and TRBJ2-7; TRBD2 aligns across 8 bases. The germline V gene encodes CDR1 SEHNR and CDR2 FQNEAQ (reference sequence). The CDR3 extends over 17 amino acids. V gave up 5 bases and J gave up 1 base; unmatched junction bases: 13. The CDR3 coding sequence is TGTGCCAGCAGCGATACCCTCATGGGCGGGGGGTCCTACGAGCAGTACTTC. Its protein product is CASSDTLMGGGSYEQYF.

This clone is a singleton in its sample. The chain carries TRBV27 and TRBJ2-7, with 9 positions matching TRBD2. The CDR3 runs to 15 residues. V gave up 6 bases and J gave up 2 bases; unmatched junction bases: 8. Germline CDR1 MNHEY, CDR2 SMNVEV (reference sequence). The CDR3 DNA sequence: TGTGCCAGCAGGCCGATGGCGGGAGGGACCTACGAGCAGTACTTC. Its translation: CASRPMAGGTYEQYF.

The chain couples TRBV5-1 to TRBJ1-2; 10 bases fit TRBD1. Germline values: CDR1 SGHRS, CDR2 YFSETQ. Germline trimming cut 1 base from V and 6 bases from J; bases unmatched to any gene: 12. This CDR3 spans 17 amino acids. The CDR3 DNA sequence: TGCGCCAGCAGCTTGTACCCTTCCGGGACAGGGGACCATGGCTACACCTTC. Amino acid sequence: CASSLYPSGTGDHGYTF. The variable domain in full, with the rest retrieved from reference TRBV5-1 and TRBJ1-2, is KAGVTQTPRYLIKTRGQQVTLSCSPISGHRSVSWYQQTPGQGLQFLFEYFSETQRNKGNFPGRFSGRQFSNSRSEMNVSTLELGDSALYLCASSLYPSGTGDHGYTFGSGTRLTVV.

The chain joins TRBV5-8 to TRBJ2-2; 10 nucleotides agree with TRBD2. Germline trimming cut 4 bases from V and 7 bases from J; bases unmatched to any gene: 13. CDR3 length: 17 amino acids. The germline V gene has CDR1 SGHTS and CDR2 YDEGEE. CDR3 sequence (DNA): TGTGCCAGCAGCGAGATAACTAGCGGGGTTATCTTCGGGGAGCTGTTTTTT. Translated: CASSEITSGVIFGELFF.

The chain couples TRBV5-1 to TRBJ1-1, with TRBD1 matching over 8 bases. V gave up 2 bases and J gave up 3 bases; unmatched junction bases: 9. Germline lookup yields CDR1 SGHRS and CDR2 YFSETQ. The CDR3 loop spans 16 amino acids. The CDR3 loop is CASSFQGAGVDTEAFF. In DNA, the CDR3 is TGCGCCAGCAGCTTTCAGGGGGCGGGCGTTGACACTGAAGCTTTCTTT.

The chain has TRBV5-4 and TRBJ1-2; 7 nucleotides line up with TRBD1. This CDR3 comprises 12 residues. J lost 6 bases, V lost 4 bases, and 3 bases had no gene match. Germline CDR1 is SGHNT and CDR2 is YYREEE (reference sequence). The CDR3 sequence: CASSDGTDGYTF. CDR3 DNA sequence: TGTGCCAGCAGCGACGGGACAGATGGCTACACCTTC.

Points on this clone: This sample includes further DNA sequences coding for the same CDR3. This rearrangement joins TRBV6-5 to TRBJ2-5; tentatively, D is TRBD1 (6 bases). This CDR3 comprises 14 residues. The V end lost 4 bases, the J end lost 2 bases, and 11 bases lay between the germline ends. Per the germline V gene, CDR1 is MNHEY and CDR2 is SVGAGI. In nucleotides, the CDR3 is TGTGCCAGCAGTTCCAGACAGGATCAAGAGACCCAGTACTTC. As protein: CASSSRQDQETQYF.

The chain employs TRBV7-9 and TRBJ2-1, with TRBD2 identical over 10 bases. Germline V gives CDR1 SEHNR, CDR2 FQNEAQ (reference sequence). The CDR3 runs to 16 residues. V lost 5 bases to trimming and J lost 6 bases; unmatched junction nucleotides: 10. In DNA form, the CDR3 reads TGTGCCAGCAGCCGGAAAGCGGGAGGGCCGAGCAATGAGCAGTTCTTC. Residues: CASSRKAGGPSNEQFF.

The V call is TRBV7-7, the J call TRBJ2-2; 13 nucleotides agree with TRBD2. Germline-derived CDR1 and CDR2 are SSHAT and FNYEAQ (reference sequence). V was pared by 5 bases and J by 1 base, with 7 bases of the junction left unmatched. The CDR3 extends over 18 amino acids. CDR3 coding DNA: TGTGCCAGCAGCCCAAGACTAGCGGGGGGAGAGAACACCGGGGAGCTGTTTTTT. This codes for CASSPRLAGGENTGELFF.

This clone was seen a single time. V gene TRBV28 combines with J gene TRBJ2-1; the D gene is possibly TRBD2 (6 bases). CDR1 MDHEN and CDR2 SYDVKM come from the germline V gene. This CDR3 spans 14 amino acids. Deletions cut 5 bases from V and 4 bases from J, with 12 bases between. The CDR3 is CASSRIRGYNEQFF. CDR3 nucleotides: TGTGCCAGCAGTAGAATCCGGGGGTACAATGAGCAGTTCTTC. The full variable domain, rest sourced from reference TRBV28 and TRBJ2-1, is DVKVTQSSRYLVKRTGEKVFLECVQDMDHENMFWYRQDPGLGLRLIYFSYDVKMKEKGDIPEGYSVSREKKERFSLILESASTNQTSMYLCASSRIRGYNEQFFGPGTRLTVL.

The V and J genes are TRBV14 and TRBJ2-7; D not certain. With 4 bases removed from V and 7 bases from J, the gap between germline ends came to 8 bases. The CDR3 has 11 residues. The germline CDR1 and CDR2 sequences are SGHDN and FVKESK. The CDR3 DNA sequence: TGTGCCAGCAGCCTACTCCAAGAGCAGTACTTC. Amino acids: CASSLLQEQYF.

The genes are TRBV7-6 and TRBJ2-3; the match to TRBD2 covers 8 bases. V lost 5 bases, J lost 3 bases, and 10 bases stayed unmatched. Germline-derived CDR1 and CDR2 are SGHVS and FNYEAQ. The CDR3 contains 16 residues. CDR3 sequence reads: CASSQRLAGETDTQYF. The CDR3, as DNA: TGTGCCAGCAGCCAGCGGCTAGCGGGTGAAACAGATACGCAGTATTTT.

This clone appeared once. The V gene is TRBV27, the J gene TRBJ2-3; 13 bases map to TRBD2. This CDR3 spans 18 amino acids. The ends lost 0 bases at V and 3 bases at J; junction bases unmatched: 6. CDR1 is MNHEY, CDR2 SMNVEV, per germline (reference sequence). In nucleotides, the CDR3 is TGTGCCAGCAGTTTATCGCGACTAGCGGGAGGTGATACAGATACGCAGTATTTT. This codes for CASSLSRLAGGDTDTQYF.

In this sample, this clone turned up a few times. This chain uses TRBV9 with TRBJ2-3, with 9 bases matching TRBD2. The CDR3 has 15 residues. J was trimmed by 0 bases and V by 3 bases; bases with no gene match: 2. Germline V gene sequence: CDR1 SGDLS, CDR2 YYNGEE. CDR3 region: CASSAGTSSTDTQYF. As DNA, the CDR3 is TGTGCCAGCAGCGCCGGGACTAGCAGCACAGATACGCAGTATTTT.

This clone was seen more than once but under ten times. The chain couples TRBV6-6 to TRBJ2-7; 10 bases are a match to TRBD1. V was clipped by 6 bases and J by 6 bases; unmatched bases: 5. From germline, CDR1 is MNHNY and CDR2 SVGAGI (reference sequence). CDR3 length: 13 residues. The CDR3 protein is CASRLDRGSEQYF. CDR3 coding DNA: TGTGCCAGCAGACTGGACAGGGGGAGCGAGCAGTACTTC.

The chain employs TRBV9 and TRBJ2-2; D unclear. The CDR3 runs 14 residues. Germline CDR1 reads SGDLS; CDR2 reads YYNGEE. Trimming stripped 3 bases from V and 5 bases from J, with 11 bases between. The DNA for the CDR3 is TGTGCCAGCAGCGGGGCCAGGTCAACCGGGGAGCTGTTTTTT. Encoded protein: CASSGARSTGELFF. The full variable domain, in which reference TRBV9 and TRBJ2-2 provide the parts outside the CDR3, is DSGVTQTPKHLITATGQRVTLRCSPRSGDLSVYWYQQSLDQGLQFLIQYYNGEERAKGNILERFSAQQFPDLHSELNLSSLELGDSALYFCASSGARSTGELFFGEGSRLTVL.

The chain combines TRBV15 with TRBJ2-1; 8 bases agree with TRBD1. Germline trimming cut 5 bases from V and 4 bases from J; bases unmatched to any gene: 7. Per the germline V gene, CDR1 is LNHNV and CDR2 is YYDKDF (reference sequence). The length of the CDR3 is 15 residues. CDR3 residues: CATSLQGTGYNEQFF. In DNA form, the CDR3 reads TGTGCCACCAGCCTTCAGGGGACAGGTTACAATGAGCAGTTCTTC.

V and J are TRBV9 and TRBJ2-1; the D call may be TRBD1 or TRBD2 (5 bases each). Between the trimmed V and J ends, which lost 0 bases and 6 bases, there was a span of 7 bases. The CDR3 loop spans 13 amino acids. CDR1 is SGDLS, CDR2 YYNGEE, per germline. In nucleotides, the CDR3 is TGTGCCAGCAGCGTAGCTGGGGGCAATGAGCAGTTCTTC. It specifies CASSVAGGNEQFF. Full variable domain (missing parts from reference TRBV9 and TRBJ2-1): DSGVTQTPKHLITATGQRVTLRCSPRSGDLSVYWYQQSLDQGLQFLIQYYNGEERAKGNILERFSAQQFPDLHSELNLSSLELGDSALYFCASSVAGGNEQFFGPGTRLTVL.

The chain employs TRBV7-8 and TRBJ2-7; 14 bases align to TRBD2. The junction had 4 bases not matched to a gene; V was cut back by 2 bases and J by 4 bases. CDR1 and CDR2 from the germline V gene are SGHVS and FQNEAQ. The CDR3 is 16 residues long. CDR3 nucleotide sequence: TGTGCCAGCAGCTTACTAGGGACTAGCGGGAGTTACGAGCAGTACTTC. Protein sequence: CASSLLGTSGSYEQYF.

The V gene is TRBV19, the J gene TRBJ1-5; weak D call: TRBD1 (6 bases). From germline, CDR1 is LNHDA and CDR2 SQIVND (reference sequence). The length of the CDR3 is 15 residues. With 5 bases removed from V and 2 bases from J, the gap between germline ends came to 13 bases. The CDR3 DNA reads TGTGCCAGTAGTTTTCAGGGACAAGGCAATCAGCCCCAGCATTTT. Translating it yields CASSFQGQGNQPQHF.

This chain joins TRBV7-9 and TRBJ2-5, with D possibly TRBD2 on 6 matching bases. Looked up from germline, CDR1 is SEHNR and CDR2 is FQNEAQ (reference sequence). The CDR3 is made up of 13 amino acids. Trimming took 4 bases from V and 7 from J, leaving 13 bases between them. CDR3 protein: CASSSWRDVTQYF. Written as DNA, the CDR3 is TGTGCCAGCAGCTCCTGGCGGGACGTGACCCAGTACTTC.

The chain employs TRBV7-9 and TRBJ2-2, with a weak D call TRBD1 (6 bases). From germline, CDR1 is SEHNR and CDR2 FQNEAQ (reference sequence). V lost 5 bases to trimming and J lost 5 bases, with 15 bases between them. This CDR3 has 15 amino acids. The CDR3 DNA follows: TGTGCCAGCAGCACCCGACAGGTCACGACCGGGGAGCTGTTTTTT. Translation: CASSTRQVTTGELFF. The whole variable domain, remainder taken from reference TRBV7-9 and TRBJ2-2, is DTGVSQNPRHKITKRGQNVTFRCDPISEHNRLYWYRQTLGQGPEFLTYFQNEAQLEKSRLLSDRFSAERPKGSFSTLEIQRTEQGDSAMYLCASSTRQVTTGELFFGEGSRLTVL.

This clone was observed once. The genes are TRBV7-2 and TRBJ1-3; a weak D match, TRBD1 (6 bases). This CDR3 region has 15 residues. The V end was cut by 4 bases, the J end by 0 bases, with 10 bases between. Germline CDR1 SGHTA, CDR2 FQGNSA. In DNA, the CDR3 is TGTGCCAGCAGCTCGGACAGCCTCTCTGGAAACACCATATATTTT. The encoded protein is CASSSDSLSGNTIYF.

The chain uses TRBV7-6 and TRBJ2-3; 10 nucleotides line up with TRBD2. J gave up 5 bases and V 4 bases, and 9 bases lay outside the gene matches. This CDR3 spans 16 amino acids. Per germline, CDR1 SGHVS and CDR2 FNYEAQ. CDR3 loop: CASSSGPGLAIDTQYF. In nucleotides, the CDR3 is TGTGCCAGCAGCTCCGGGCCGGGACTAGCGATAGATACGCAGTATTTT.

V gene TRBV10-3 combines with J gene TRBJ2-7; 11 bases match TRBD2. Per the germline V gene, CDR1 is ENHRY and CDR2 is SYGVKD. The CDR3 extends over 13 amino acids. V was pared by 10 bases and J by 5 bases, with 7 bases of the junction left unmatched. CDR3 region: CATRTSGFDEQYF. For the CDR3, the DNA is TGTGCCACCAGGACTAGCGGGTTCGACGAGCAGTACTTC.

The CDR3 DNA reads TGTGCCAGCAGCTTAGGGCCACTAGGTCCTTACGAGCAGTACTTC. Translation: CASSLGPLGPYEQYF. This rearrangement joins TRBV7-9 to TRBJ2-7; the D gene is possibly TRBD2 (5 bases). Germline V gene lookup returns CDR1 SEHNR and CDR2 FQNEAQ (reference sequence). CDR3 length: 15 amino acids. Between the trimmed V and J ends, which lost 1 base and 4 bases, there was a span of 14 bases.

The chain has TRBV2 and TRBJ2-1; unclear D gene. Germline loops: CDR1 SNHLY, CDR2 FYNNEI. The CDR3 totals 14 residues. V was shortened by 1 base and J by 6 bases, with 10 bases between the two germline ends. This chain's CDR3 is CASSEGVVSNEQFF. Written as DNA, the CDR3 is TGTGCCAGCAGTGAAGGTGTGGTTTCCAATGAGCAGTTCTTC.

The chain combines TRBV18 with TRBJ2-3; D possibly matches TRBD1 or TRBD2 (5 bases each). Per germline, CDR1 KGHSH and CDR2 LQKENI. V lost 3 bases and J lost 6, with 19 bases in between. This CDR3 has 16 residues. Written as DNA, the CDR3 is TGTGCCAGCTCACCGCAGGGACCCAGACGTCTGGATACGCAGTATTTT. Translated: CASSPQGPRRLDTQYF.